This is a list of T cell receptor beta chains from one sample in a study of T cells in Graves' hyperthyroidism and ophthalmopathy. TCRdb re-called the multiplex PCR reads through MiXCR, storing one row per CDR3 protein. The sample holds about 480,000 distinct CDR3 sequences; around 24% are singletons and the top ten take around 11%. The sequenced material came from blood. These receptors were taken from a woman aged 25-40 years with Graves' ophthalmopathy. Both conserved end residues are part of each CDR3. D genes are given only for firm matches. Clone size is shown for a subset of rows, as once, few, many or a class of expanded clone.

j_call clone_size d_call v_call cdr3_nt cdr3_aa
TRBJ1-2 few . TRBV10-3 TGTGCCATCTCTGGGGGAGACTATGGCTACACCTTC CAISGGDYGYTF
TRBJ1-2 . . TRBV28 TGTGCCAGTAGCCGGATGAGACAGGATCGGCTCTATGGCTACACCTTC CASSRMRQDRLYGYTF
TRBJ2-5 . TRBD2 TRBV28 TGTGCCAGCAGTCAACCGAGACTAGCGGGGGAAGAGACCCAGTACTTC CASSQPRLAGEETQYF
TRBJ1-2 many . TRBV6-5 TGTGCCAGCAGTTACTCGATGGGTCATCCCAATGGCTACACCTTC CASSYSMGHPNGYTF
TRBJ1-5 many TRBD1 TRBV15 TGTGCCACCAGCAGAGACCCCGAGGAGGGGGCGATGAGCCAGCCCCAGCATTTT CATSRDPEEGAMSQPQHF
TRBJ1-6 many . TRBV5-1 TGCGCCAGCAGCGTATGGGCCTTGCAGGATTCACCCCTCCACTTT CASSVWALQDSPLHF
TRBJ1-5 . . TRBV28 TGTGCCAGCAGTACCGCGACACCCAATCAGCCCCAGCATTTT CASSTATPNQPQHF
TRBJ2-5 many TRBD1 TRBV12-3/TRBV12-4 TGTGCCAGCAGTTTTGAAACAGGGGGCGCGAAGACCCAGTACTTC CASSFETGGAKTQYF
TRBJ2-6 few TRBD1 TRBV6-2/TRBV6-3 TGTGCCAGCAGCCGCCTTTCCCTAGGACAGGGACCTGGGGCCAACGTCCTGACTTTC CASSRLSLGQGPGANVLTF
TRBJ2-2 many TRBD1 TRBV27 TGTGCCAGCAGTCCCCGACAGGGGGCCTCATACGGGGAGCTGTTTTTT CASSPRQGASYGELFF
TRBJ1-5 . . TRBV7-3 TGTGCCAGCACCCTGGGGGGGGCCTGTAGCAATCAGCCCCAGCATTTT CASTLGGACSNQPQHF
TRBJ2-5 once . TRBV7-9 TGTGCCAGCAGCCCAGGGGATTTAATGGAGACCCAGTACTTC CASSPGDLMETQYF
TRBJ1-1 many . TRBV12-3/TRBV12-4 TGTGCCAGCAACGGAGGGGGACGGACTGAAGCTTTCTTT CASNGGGRTEAFF
TRBJ2-7 . TRBD1 TRBV12-3/TRBV12-4 TGTGCCAGCAGTGGACAGGGTAGGGTCTACGAGCAGTACTTC CASSGQGRVYEQYF
TRBJ1-5 many . TRBV6-1 TGTGCCAGCAGTGCAGGGAGGGAACAGCCCCAGCATTTT CASSAGREQPQHF
TRBJ1-5 many . TRBV29-1 TGCAGCGCCAGGGAGGAAAGCAATCAGCCCCAGCATTTT CSAREESNQPQHF
TRBJ1-2 few TRBD1 TRBV10-3 TGTGCCATCAACCCAGAGTTGGGAAACGCAGGGGGTTCAGGTGGCTACACCTTC CAINPELGNAGGSGGYTF
TRBJ1-3 . TRBD1 TRBV29-1 TGCAGCGTTGGGGCCGCGACAGGGACTGGAAACACCATATATTTT CSVGAATGTGNTIYF
TRBJ1-1 . TRBD1 TRBV4-1 TGCGCCAGCAGCCCCCAAGGACAGGGGCGCATTGTGAACACTGAAGCTTTCTTT CASSPQGQGRIVNTEAFF
TRBJ1-2 many . TRBV11-2 TGTGCCAGCAGCCTAAGCCAGGCTAACTATGGCTACACCTTC CASSLSQANYGYTF
TRBJ2-5 many . TRBV27 TGTGCCAGCAGTCCGTCGACACCCCGGGAGACCCAGTACTTC CASSPSTPRETQYF
TRBJ2-7 many . TRBV20-1 TGCAGTGCTAGAGATCGGTACTACTACGAGCAGTACTTC CSARDRYYYEQYF
TRBJ2-7 . TRBD2 TRBV5-1 TGCGCCAGCAGCTTGGAGCTCATGCGGGGGAACTACGAGCAGTACTTC CASSLELMRGNYEQYF
TRBJ2-7 many TRBD1 TRBV2 TGTGCCAGCAGAGGCCTGACAGGGGTCTACGAGCAGTACTTC CASRGLTGVYEQYF
TRBJ1-2 few . TRBV5-6 TGTGCCAGCAGTTCCGGTGGGGGGGGCCATGGCTACACCTTC CASSSGGGGHGYTF
TRBJ2-7 . TRBD2 TRBV6-1 TGTGCCAGCAGTGAAGCCGGGGCCTTACCGGGGGGCTACGAGCAGTACTTC CASSEAGALPGGYEQYF
TRBJ2-5 . . TRBV7-9 TGTGCCAGCAGGAGGGACAACGGCCAAGAGACCCAGTACTTC CASRRDNGQETQYF
TRBJ2-5 many TRBD1 TRBV7-8 TGTGCCAGCAGCTTAGATGGACAGGGGGGTATGGAGACCCAGTACTTC CASSLDGQGGMETQYF
TRBJ1-2 many . TRBV7-2 TGTGCCAGCAGCTTAGATGAGGGACACTATGGCTACACCTTC CASSLDEGHYGYTF
TRBJ1-1 . . TRBV4-3 TGCGCCAGCAGCCCCGGGAGCCTCAAGTACGCTGAAGCTTTCTTT CASSPGSLKYAEAFF
TRBJ1-2 . . TRBV20-1 TGCAGTGCTAGCGTTTGGGGACAACCTATGTATGGCTACACCTTC CSASVWGQPMYGYTF
TRBJ1-1 many . TRBV18 TGTGCCAGCTCCACCGGGCAGGGGCAGTTCACTGAAGCTTTCTTT CASSTGQGQFTEAFF
TRBJ1-2 many . TRBV27 TGTGCCAGCATCCTAAGGGGGGGGATTGATTCTATCGGCTATGGCTACACCTTC CASILRGGIDSIGYGYTF
TRBJ1-1 many . TRBV29-1 TGCAGCGTTGAGGGGGTTTTTTCAGGGTCCACTGAAGCTTTCTTT CSVEGVFSGSTEAFF
TRBJ1-1 many . TRBV29-1 TGCAGCGTGGTGGGAGGGAACACTGAAGCTTTCTTT CSVVGGNTEAFF
TRBJ2-5 many . TRBV5-1 TGCGCCAGCAGCTTAGCAGGGTTTAAAGAAGAGACCCAGTACTTC CASSLAGFKEETQYF
TRBJ2-5 . TRBD2 TRBV6-2/TRBV6-3 TGTGCCAGCAGTTACTATCGCCAACCTCTAGCGGGGGGGACCCAAGAGACCCAGTACTTC CASSYYRQPLAGGTQETQYF
TRBJ2-3 few TRBD2 TRBV27 TGTGCCAGCAGTTTAAGTAGCGGGCCCCCAGATACGCAGTATTTT CASSLSSGPPDTQYF